The text below deals with one T cell receptor (beta chain). Its antigen is unknown. After removal of 4 bases from V and 5 bases from J, the junction contained 6 bases not matched to a gene. In germline, CDR1 is SGHRS, CDR2 YFSETQ. There are 14 residues in the CDR3. The data derive from a study of cytomegalovirus exposure and HLA in healthy donors. Study conclusions and caveats: A later analysis by the authors found several of the most significant clusters apparently linked to common viral pathogens.

Both 60 Vbeta primers and 13 Jbeta primers went into the PCR. Sequenced by immunoSEQ multiplex PCR; TCRdb stores in-frame clones only, minus some. Here the sample spans 130,000 or so clones, 70% to 80% being singletons. The clonotype was recovered from a female donor in good health and CMV-seronegative. V is TRBV5-1 and J is TRBJ1-2; 9 bases align to TRBD1. The material sequenced was PBMCs. The DNA of the CDR3 is TGCGCCAGCAGCAACCGACAGGGGGGGTATGGCTACACCTTC. This translates into CASSNRQGGYGYTF. The variable domain in full, with the rest retrieved from reference TRBV5-1 and TRBJ1-2, is KAGVTQTPRYLIKTRGQQVTLSCSPISGHRSVSWYQQTPGQGLQFLFEYFSETQRNKGNFPGRFSGRQFSNSRSEMNVSTLELGDSALYLCASSNRQGGYGYTFGSGTRLTVV.